This T cell receptor beta chain was retrieved from a study of radiotherapy plus CTLA-4 blockade in lung cancer. Study-level information: For 15% to 20% of patients, objective responses occurred, and 30% to 35% had disease control.

Some clones are missing from TCRdb's copy, which holds only in-frame ones; the method was immunoSEQ multiplex PCR. The sample yields 75,000 to 100,000 clones, 82% seen once. Participants had chemo-refractory metastatic non-small-cell lung cancer and were treated with focal radiation plus ipilimumab CTLA-4 blockade. Looked up from germline, CDR1 is GTSNPN and CDR2 is SVGIG (reference sequence). The CDR3 sequence is 13 residues long. The V end lost 0 bases, the J end lost 4 bases, and 7 bases lay between the germline ends. Findings of the study overall: Radiotherapy with ipilimumab was followed by blood expansion of tumor-derived clones. The authors reported that early blood T cell clone dynamics, with interferon-beta, best predicted response.

Notes on this clone: Its target is unknown.

This clonotype originated in a human donor with non-small cell lung cancer who had a partial response to radiotherapy plus ipilimumab. The rearrangement links TRBV30 to TRBJ1-5, with D uncertain. Material: peripheral blood, obtained from a patient treated with radiotherapy plus ipilimumab. As DNA, the CDR3 is TGTGCCTGGAGTGTGTCGGTGAATCAGCCCCAGCATTTT. Residues: CAWSVSVNQPQHF.